This T cell receptor beta chain originates from a study of neurological immune-mediated disorders. The cDNA was produced through 5'RACE with 10-nucleotide random UMIs. One entry per CDR3 protein, called by TCRdb with MiXCR from the 5' RACE reads. The sample yields around 53,000 distinct CDR3 sequences, roughly 8% seen once. Germline V gives CDR1 MNHEY, CDR2 SVGAGI. Between the trimmed V and J ends, which lost 5 bases and 5 bases, there was a span of 15 bases. This CDR3 has 14 residues. This sample's time point: longitudinal time-point 3. Broader study findings: No expanded-clone CDR3 amino acid sequence recurred across subjects, suggesting private TCR-beta repertoires. Multiple sclerosis was found to have the least TCR clonal expansion, below healthy controls, and HTLV-1-associated myelopathy the most.

This clonotype was observed a few times. The antigen remains undetermined. Source material: PBMCs. This receptor was obtained from a woman in her forties in good health. The V and J genes are TRBV6-5 and TRBJ2-5; D is uncertain. The chain's CDR3 is CASSETDPMETQYF. The CDR3 DNA follows: TGTGCCAGCAGTGAAACAGACCCAATGGAGACCCAGTACTTC.